This TCR beta chain derives from a study of CD8+CD57+ T cells in acquired aplastic anemia. About the study: CD4+ and CD8+ cells, once sorted, gave DNA averaging roughly 3.2 ug.

Profiling of TCR beta VDJ combinations and CDR3 sequences used genomic DNA as template. MiXCR, run by TCRdb on the reads, gives a single entry per CDR3 protein. The sample has approximately 300,000 distinct CDR3 sequences; 56% are singletons. The length of the CDR3 is 13 residues. The germline V gene has CDR1 DFQATT and CDR2 SNEGSKA (reference sequence). As for this clonotype: The junction does not match germline at one end; this may be a read error.

Individuals selected for sequencing had exhibited CD8+CD57+ cell expansion on flow cytometry. The V call is TRBV20-1, the J call TRBJ1-2; the D is unclear. Material: sorted CD4+, CD8+, or CD8+CD57+ T cells (not recorded which) from PBMCs. The TCR sequence derives from a human donor with aplastic anemia. The CDR3 coding sequence is TGCAGTGCTAGAGATCTCCTTAAGTATGTCTACACCTTC. It encodes CSARDLLKYVYTF.